These T cell receptor beta chains were read from a single sample in a study of early stage breast cancer tumors. Profiled with immunoSEQ multiplex PCR; TCRdb holds only in-frame clones, not every one. Among about 7,900 clones listed, over 60% were seen once. The sequencing input was breast tumor tissue. All receptors come from a person aged 70 to 79 with breast cancer. Each CDR3 is given with its conserved first and last residue. D genes are given only for firm matches. Size is stated for part of the rows, as once, few or many counts, or as a class when the clone is expanded.

TRBJ1-6 | few | 14 | . | TRBV6-5 | TGTGCCAGCACTCAATACAGGGATAATTCACCCCTCCACTTT | CASTQYRDNSPLHF
TRBJ1-5 | once | 15 | TRBD1 | TRBV28 | TGTGCCAGCAGTTCAGGACAGGGGATTATCATGCCCCAGCATTTT | CASSSGQGIIMPQHF
TRBJ2-5 | . | 16 | . | TRBV19 | TGTGCCAGTAGTTTCCGCACCGGGACTTCCCGGGAGACCCAGTACTTC | CASSFRTGTSRETQYF
TRBJ1-2 | . | 15 | . | TRBV28 | TGTGCCAGCAGTTTATGGAGGGGCAGGGAGGATGGCTACACCTTC | CASSLWRGREDGYTF
TRBJ2-2 | . | 15 | TRBD2 | TRBV6-4 | TGTGCCAGCAGTGGTGAAGCGGGGTACACCGGGGAGCTGTTTTTT | CASSGEAGYTGELFF
TRBJ1-2 | . | 14 | . | TRBV28 | TGTGCCAGCAGTTTAGGAGTCGCTAACTATGGCTACACCTTC | CASSLGVANYGYTF
TRBJ2-7 | . | 19 | TRBD2 | TRBV18 | TGTGCCAGCTCACCACTCGGGACTAGCGGGACCCTTCCCTACTACGAGCAGTACTTC | CASSPLGTSGTLPYYEQYF
TRBJ2-5 | . | 16 | TRBD2 | TRBV2 | TGTGCCAGCAGGACTCCTCTAGCGGGGGTCCAAGAGACCCAGTACTTC | CASRTPLAGVQETQYF
TRBJ1-2 | . | 16 | . | TRBV19 | TGTGCCAGTAGTATTTTTGGCACCTTGAACATCTATGGCTACACCTTC | CASSIFGTLNIYGYTF
TRBJ2-1 | . | 15 | . | TRBV4-3 | TGCGCCAGCAGCCAAGATGGTAACAGATACAATGAGCAGTTCTTC | CASSQDGNRYNEQFF
TRBJ2-7 | . | 14 | TRBD1 | TRBV27 | TGTGCCAGCAGTTTTACAGGGGGCGTCTACGAGCAGTACTTC | CASSFTGGVYEQYF
TRBJ1-4 | . | 18 | TRBD1 | TRBV25-1 | TGTGCCAGCAGTGAATCGACAGGGGGCTCGGGAGGTAATGAAAAACTGTTTTTT | CASSESTGGSGGNEKLFF
TRBJ1-3 | . | 13 | . | TRBV5-1 | TGCGCCAGCAGCTTGGACACTGGAAACACCATATATTTT | CASSLDTGNTIYF
TRBJ2-1 | . | 15 | TRBD2 | TRBV5-8 | TGTGCCAGCAGCATTAGCGGGGGGGAGTACAATGAGCAGTTCTTC | CASSISGGEYNEQFF
TRBJ1-1 | . | 14 | . | TRBV12-2 | TGTGCAAGTCGCTTGGGAGGGGTTGGGACTGAAGCTTTCTTT | CASRLGGVGTEAFF
TRBJ1-2 | few | 15 | . | TRBV28 | TGTGCCAGCAGTTTAGTAGACAGGACGAACTATGGCTACACCTTC | CASSLVDRTNYGYTF
TRBJ1-3 | . | 16 | TRBD1 | TRBV30 | TGTGCCTGGAGCGAGGACAGGGCCAGCTCTGGAAACACCATATATTTT | CAWSEDRASSGNTIYF